This T cell receptor (beta chain) appears in the sequencing data of a study of blood T cell repertoires in COVID-19. Only in-frame clones appear in the TCRdb table, and some are missing; sequencing was by immunoSEQ multiplex PCR. The sample shows over 250,000 clones, around nine tenths of them seen only once. The germline V gene encodes CDR1 MDHEN and CDR2 SYDVKM. The V end lost 2 bases, the J end lost 6 bases, and 11 bases lay between the germline ends. The CDR3 contains 14 residues. The receptor's source is a man aged 35 to 55 who had recovered from COVID-19. The gene calls are TRBV28 and TRBJ1-5; no definite D call. The source material was PBMCs or T cells enriched from blood (not recorded which). CDR3 residues: CASSLEGPGQPQHF. The CDR3 bases are TGTGCCAGCAGTTTAGAGGGTCCGGGTCAGCCCCAGCATTTT. Looking up the rest from reference TRBV28 and TRBJ1-5 gives the full variable domain: DVKVTQSSRYLVKRTGEKVFLECVQDMDHENMFWYRQDPGLGLRLIYFSYDVKMKEKGDIPEGYSVSREKKERFSLILESASTNQTSMYLCASSLEGPGQPQHFGDGTRLSIL.